The next 7 T cell receptor beta chains were all read from a single sample in a study of blood T cell repertoires in COVID-19. The protocol was immunoSEQ multiplex PCR, while the TCRdb copy is restricted to in-frame clones and leaves out a portion. The sample has about 220,000 clones, around 80% seen once. Sequenced material: peripheral blood. All receptors come from a woman between 65 and 79 years old with acute or convalescent COVID-19.

Only one count was recorded for this clone. The chain carries TRBV6-5 and TRBJ1-1; 11 bases agree with TRBD1. CDR3 length: 16 amino acids. CDR1 and CDR2 (germline): MNHEY, SVGAGI. V was clipped by 0 bases and J by 10 bases; unmatched bases: 10. The CDR3 nucleotides are TGTGCCAGCAGTTACTCGCGGGACAGGGGGAAGTATATAGCTTTCTTT. Translating gives CASSYSRDRGKYIAFF.

CDR3 nucleotides: TGCGCCAGCAGCCAAGATCCAGGCACCGGGGAGCTGTTTTTT. It is translated as CASSQDPGTGELFF. The V gene is TRBV4-3, the J gene TRBJ2-2; no clear D. Between the trimmed V and J ends, which lost 0 bases and 4 bases, there was a span of 6 bases. The CDR3 has 14 amino acids. Germline V gives CDR1 LGHNA, CDR2 YSLEER.

The chain combines TRBV6-2 or TRBV6-3 with TRBJ2-5; D unresolved. Germline V gene data show CDR1 as MNHEY and CDR2 as SVGEGT. With 5 bases removed from V and 5 bases from J, the gap between germline ends came to 6 bases. The CDR3 extends over 11 amino acids. This CDR3 is CASSQAETQYF. The CDR3 coding sequence is TGTGCCAGCAGTCAGGCGGAGACCCAGTACTTC.

The chain has TRBV3-1 (or the pseudogene TRBV3-2) and TRBJ2-5; D may be TRBD2 (6 bases). V was cut by 1 base and J by 1 base, with 16 bases left in between. The CDR3 is 17 amino acids. Germline CDR1 is LGHDT and CDR2 is YNNKEL (reference sequence). CDR3 amino acids: CASSQAFGGISQETQYF. The DNA for the CDR3 is TGTGCCAGCAGCCAAGCTTTTGGGGGGATCTCCCAAGAGACCCAGTACTTC.

The chain links TRBV29-1 to TRBJ2-7, with D possibly matching TRBD1 (6 bases). Trimming pared 0 bases from V and 5 bases from J, leaving 8 bases between. Germline loops: CDR1 SQVTM, CDR2 ANQGSEA. This CDR3 spans 12 amino acids. The CDR3 DNA reads TGCAGCGTTGAAGATTCAGGGGACGAGCAGTACTTC. Translating it yields CSVEDSGDEQYF.

This clone was counted a single time. The chain is built from TRBV3-1 (or the pseudogene TRBV3-2) and TRBJ1-1; 7 nucleotides line up with TRBD1. The CDR3 has 14 amino acids. The ends lost 4 bases at V and 5 bases at J; junction bases unmatched: 7. Germline loops: CDR1 LGHDT, CDR2 YNNKEL (reference sequence). The DNA of the CDR3 is TGTGCCAGCAGCCCATCAATGGGACAGACTGAAGCTTTCTTT. Translating gives CASSPSMGQTEAFF.

The DNA for the CDR3 is TGTGCCAGCTCACCACTGACAGGGAACACTGAAGCTTTCTTT. It is translated as CASSPLTGNTEAFF. The chain uses TRBV18 and TRBJ1-1, with a possible D match to TRBD1 (6 bases). Trimming took off 1 base at V and 1 base at J, with 7 bases between the two ends. CDR1 is KGHSH and CDR2 is LQKENI in the germline V gene. This CDR3 is built from 14 residues.